Listed below are T cell receptor beta chains from one sample, sequenced in a study of patients and donors after allogeneic stem cell transplantation. MiXCR, run by TCRdb on the RT-PCR reads, gives a single entry per CDR3 protein. This sample yields roughly 940,000 distinct CDR3 sequences, of which roughly 18% are seen a single time; 5% to 6.5% belongs to the top ten. The sequenced sample was blood, either unsorted or a sorted T cell fraction (not recorded which). These receptors originate from a human donor who was either an allogeneic HSCT recipient or a stem cell or donor lymphocyte infusion donor (not recorded which). It is not recorded whose cells these are; they may come from a transplant donor. Both conserved end residues are part of each CDR3. Fields, in order: V gene, CDR3 length, J gene, D gene, clone size, CDR3 protein, CDR3 DNA. The D gene is left open where the match is weak. Expanded clones are given a class, and other clones once, few, many or no size at all.

>TRBV27|16|TRBJ2-2|.|.
CASSLKGRGNTGELFF
TGTGCCAGCAGTTTGAAGGGCAGGGGAAACACCGGGGAGCTGTTTTTT
>TRBV24-1|13|TRBJ2-3|.|few
CATTDRFTDTQYF
TGTGCCACTACTGACAGGTTCACAGATACGCAGTATTTT
>TRBV7-3|13|TRBJ2-3|.|few
CASSPTQADTQYF
TGTGCCAGCAGCCCGACCCAAGCAGATACGCAGTATTTT
>TRBV29-1|12|TRBJ2-7|TRBD2|.
CSVVTSGYEQYF
TGCAGCGTTGTGACTAGCGGTTACGAGCAGTACTTC
>TRBV7-9|15|TRBJ2-5|TRBD2|few
CASSSRLAGQETQYF
TGTGCCAGCAGCTCAAGACTAGCAGGACAAGAGACCCAGTACTTC
>TRBV15|15|TRBJ1-4|.|.
CATSRGERDLEKLFF
TGTGCCACCAGCAGAGGGGAAAGGGACCTTGAAAAACTGTTTTTT
>TRBV7-6|14|TRBJ2-2|.|few
CASSLFSREGELFF
TGTGCCAGCAGCTTATTTAGTAGGGAAGGGGAGCTGTTTTTT
>TRBV4-2|13|TRBJ1-3|TRBD1|.
CASRQGEANTIYF
TGTGCCAGCCGACAGGGGGAGGCAAACACCATATATTTT
>TRBV7-9|12|TRBJ2-1|.|few
CASSATSDEQFF
TGTGCCAGCAGTGCTACTAGTGATGAGCAGTTCTTC
>TRBV2|17|TRBJ2-4|.|.
CASSASFRGGGKNIQYF
TGTGCCAGCAGTGCCTCGTTCAGGGGGGGTGGCAAAAACATTCAGTACTTC
>TRBV12-3/TRBV12-4|14|TRBJ1-6|TRBD1|.
CASSRQGDNSPLHF
TGTGCCAGCAGCCGACAGGGTGACAATTCACCCCTCCACTTT
>TRBV20-1|17|TRBJ2-1|.|.
CSARDFRQASSYNEQFF
TGCAGTGCTAGAGATTTCCGACAGGCTAGCTCCTACAATGAGCAGTTCTTC
>TRBV6-5|11|TRBJ1-3|.|few
CASRGSNTIYF
TGTGCCAGCAGGGGATCGAACACCATATATTTT
>TRBV20-1|14|TRBJ2-7|.|.
CSASNYGLRYEQYF
TGCAGTGCTAGTAACTACGGGCTCCGGTACGAGCAGTACTTC
>TRBV7-3|14|TRBJ1-2|.|few
CASSATGPGYGYTF
TGTGCCAGCAGCGCCACAGGACCGGGATATGGCTACACCTTC
>TRBV7-3|13|TRBJ2-2|.|.
CASSMTSTGELFF
TGTGCCAGCAGCATGACTAGCACCGGGGAGCTGTTTTTT
>TRBV7-9|15|TRBJ2-1|.|few
CASSDNRVPYNEQFF
TGTGCCAGCAGCGACAACAGGGTTCCCTACAATGAGCAGTTCTTC
>TRBV20-1|16|TRBJ2-3|TRBD2|many
CSARAGLAGLADTQYF
TGCAGTGCTAGGGCGGGACTAGCGGGATTAGCAGATACGCAGTATTTT